The subject of this entry is one T cell receptor beta chain. This clone's antigen is unknown. No qualities accompany the bases; no much larger clone lies one base away. Whole blood was collected in K2EDTA tubes by collaborating institutions according to the institutions' own protocols. For TCRbeta analysis, collaborators shipped samples in one of three forms: frozen whole blood, isolated PBMCs, or DNA extracted from either of those sample types. TCRbeta CDR3 regions were amplified from genomic DNA using the immunoSEQ Assay, a bias-controlled multiplex PCR. The authors processed their data as follows. Nucleated cell counts per sample were estimated from amplification of reference gene primers within the assay. To quantify the absolute abundance of each unique TCRbeta CDR3 rearrangement, sequence reads were collapsed and filtered. For each sample, productive Simpson clonality was calculated as the square root of Simpson's diversity index across productive rearrangements. Not all clones reach the TCRdb copy of this immuneACCESS table, which keeps in-frame sequences only. Checked studies attribute under half of the gap to unresolved V genes and leave the rest unexplained. That table furnishes V, J and clone size, whereas the DNA furnished D and trimming. Within this sample are around 100,000 clones, with approximately 87% of them counted one time only. 15% of the sample is taken by the ten largest.

The data were obtained in a study of blood T cell repertoires in COVID-19 (dated by TCRdb to 2020 to 2022). General notes on the study: Samples from collaborators originated in the United States, Italy and Spain and spanned both the acute and convalescent phases of COVID-19. Sample metadata almost always included a de-identified subject ID, COVID-19 status, age in years and sex. The material from the prospective study consisted of cDNA or gDNA derived from T cells, B-cell-depleted T cells, or PBMCs. Where HLA class I and class II types were available, the types were taken from metadata supplied by the sample provider, not from assay-based typing. Subjects who had been exposed to COVID-19, were actively infected with it, or had recovered from it provided the deeply sampled blood TCRbeta repertoires that made up the dataset. Samples came from the ongoing ImmuneRACE study (first 160 participants) plus 1,254 subjects from 6 global collaborators. The repertoires were released in a freely available public database intended as a resource for research on the immune response to SARS-CoV-2. The study at large found these results: The quantity of clinical and demographic metadata differed by source and by participant and was supplied without curation.

The CDR3 sequence holds 14 residues, the cysteine and phenylalanine included. This entry keeps only the CDR3 DNA: 42 bases, framed from base 1. Clipping removes 1 base from V and 6 bases from J, with 3 as the unmatched junction base count. From a lookup of the germline V gene, CDR1 and CDR2 are SNHLY and FYNNEI. The chain couples TRBV2 to TRBJ1-1; 9 middle bases align to TRBD1. The origin of this receptor is a human donor in a cohort sampled during active COVID-19. What was sequenced was peripheral blood. Here the CDR3 is given as CASSEGTGVSEAFF. The DNA sequence reads TGTGCCAGCAGTGAAGGGACAGGGGTATCTGAAGCTTTCTTT.